This record covers a single TCR beta chain. CDR1 is SGHNT, CDR2 YYREEE, per germline (reference sequence). The V and J ends lost 3 bases and 2 bases, in that order; junction bases with no gene match: 7. The CDR3 is 15 amino acids. The sample is drawn from a study of blood T cell repertoires in COVID-19. Turning to the study itself: Whether acute or convalescent, the COVID-19 samples came from the United States, Italy and Spain. The cDNA or gDNA used as material had been derived from T cells, B-cell-depleted T cells, or PBMCs.

Original methodology: The authors estimated nucleated cell counts from reference gene primer amplification. Method: immunoSEQ multiplex PCR; TCRdb's copy keeps in-frame clones and lacks some. V and J calls and clone size are copied from that table; D and trimming were computed from the DNA. The sample lists 250,000 or so clones, around 88% seen once, with over 1.5% in the top ten. The sequence was obtained from a man aged 25 to 45 with active or convalescent COVID-19. The specimen sequenced was peripheral blood. This sequence joins TRBV5-4 and TRBJ2-7, with 8 bases lining up with TRBD1. In DNA, the CDR3 is TGTGCCAGCAGCTCGCCGGGACAGGACACCTACGAGCAGTACTTC. Protein sequence: CASSSPGQDTYEQYF.